The entry that follows covers one TCR beta chain sequence. Original methodology: Reference gene primer amplification in the assay estimated nucleated cell counts. The method was immunoSEQ multiplex PCR; TCRdb's version includes in-frame clones alone and lacks a portion of them. V and J calls and clone size are given by that table; D and trimming were obtained from the DNA. The sample records 98,000 or so clones, around four fifths being singletons. The length of the CDR3 is 12 residues. V lost 5 bases, J lost 7 bases, and 10 bases lay in between. Looked up from germline, CDR1 is MDHEN and CDR2 is SYDVKM. These data originate in a study of blood T cell repertoires in COVID-19. Study-level background: Samples of COVID-19 (acute and convalescent) were obtained from the United States, Italy and Spain. The analysed material was cDNA or gDNA that came from T cells, B-cell-depleted T cells, or PBMCs.

Source material: peripheral blood. This receptor was obtained from a woman in her seventies with acute or convalescent COVID-19. The V gene is TRBV28, the J gene TRBJ2-3, with D perhaps matching TRBD2 (6 bases). CDR3 coding DNA: TGTGCCAGCAGTATTGGCGGGAATACGCAGTATTTT. It is translated as CASSIGGNTQYF.